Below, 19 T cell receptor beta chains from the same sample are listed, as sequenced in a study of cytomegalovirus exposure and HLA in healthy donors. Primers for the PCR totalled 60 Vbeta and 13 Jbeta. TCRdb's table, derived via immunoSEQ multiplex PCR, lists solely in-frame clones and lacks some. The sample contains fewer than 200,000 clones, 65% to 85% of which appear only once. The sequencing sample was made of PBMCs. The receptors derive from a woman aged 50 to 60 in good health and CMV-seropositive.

The CDR3 region is CASSTPTGGGTQYF. Written as DNA, the CDR3 is TGTGCCAGCAGCACTCCGACAGGGGGCGGGACCCAGTACTTC. The genes are TRBV9 and TRBJ2-5; 10 bases line up with TRBD1. The CDR3 loop spans 14 amino acids. Germline CDR1 is SGDLS and CDR2 is YYNGEE. With 4 bases clipped from V and 7 bases from J, the junction kept 7 bases outside the gene matches.

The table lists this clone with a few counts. The CDR3 DNA reads TGTGTTCGTGCTGAAGCTTTCTTT. Encoded protein: CVRAEAFF. The chain joins TRBV27 to TRBJ1-1; D unresolved. The germline V gene encodes CDR1 MNHEY and CDR2 SMNVEV (reference sequence). The CDR3 has 8 amino acids.

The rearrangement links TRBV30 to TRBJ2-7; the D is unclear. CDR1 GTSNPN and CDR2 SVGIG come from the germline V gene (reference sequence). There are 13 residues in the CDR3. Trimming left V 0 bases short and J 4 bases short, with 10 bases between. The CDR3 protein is CAWSVPVQYEQYF. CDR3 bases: TGTGCCTGGAGTGTACCAGTTCAATACGAGCAGTACTTC.

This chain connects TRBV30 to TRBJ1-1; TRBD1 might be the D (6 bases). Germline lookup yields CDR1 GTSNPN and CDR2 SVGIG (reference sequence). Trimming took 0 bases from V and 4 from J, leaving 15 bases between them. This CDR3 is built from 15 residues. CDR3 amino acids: CAWSVRLGRGTEAFF. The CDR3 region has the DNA TGTGCCTGGAGTGTTCGACTGGGCAGGGGCACTGAAGCTTTCTTT.

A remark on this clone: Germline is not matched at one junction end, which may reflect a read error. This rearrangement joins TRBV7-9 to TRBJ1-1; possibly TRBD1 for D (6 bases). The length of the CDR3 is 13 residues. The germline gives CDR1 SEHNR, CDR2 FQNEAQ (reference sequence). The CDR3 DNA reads TGTTCCAGCAGCTTATCAGGGGTGACTGAAGCTTTCTTT. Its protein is CSSSLSGVTEAFF.

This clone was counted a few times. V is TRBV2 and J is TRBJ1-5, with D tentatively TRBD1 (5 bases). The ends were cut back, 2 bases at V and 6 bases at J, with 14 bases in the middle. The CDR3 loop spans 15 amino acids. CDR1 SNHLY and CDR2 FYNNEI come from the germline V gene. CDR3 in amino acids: CASSERGRIGQPQHF. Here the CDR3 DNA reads TGTGCCAGCAGTGAACGGGGGAGAATCGGTCAGCCCCAGCATTTT. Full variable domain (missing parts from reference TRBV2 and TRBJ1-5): EPEVTQTPSHQVTQMGQEVILRCVPISNHLYFYWYRQILGQKVEFLVSFYNNEISEKSEIFDDQFSVERPDGSNFTLKIRSTKLEDSAMYFCASSERGRIGQPQHFGDGTRLSIL.

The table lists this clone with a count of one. The CDR3 loop is CASSIGQGVFHGTQYF. The CDR3 DNA is TGTGCCAGCAGCATCGGACAGGGCGTGTTCCATGGTACGCAGTATTTT. The genes are TRBV7-2 and TRBJ2-3, with 8 bases that match TRBD1. V lost 5 bases to trimming and J lost 8 bases; unmatched junction nucleotides: 15. The CDR3 runs to 16 residues. The V gene's germline CDR1 is SGHTA and CDR2 FQGNSA.

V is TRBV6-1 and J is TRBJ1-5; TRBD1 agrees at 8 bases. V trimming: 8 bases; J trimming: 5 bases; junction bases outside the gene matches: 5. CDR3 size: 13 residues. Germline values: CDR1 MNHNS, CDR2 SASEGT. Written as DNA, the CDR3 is TGTGCCAGCTACGGACAGGGTCATCAGCCCCAGCATTTT. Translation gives CASYGQGHQPQHF.

The CDR3 reads CASSILDEQFF. For the CDR3, the DNA is TGTGCCAGCTCTATCCTCGATGAGCAGTTCTTC. The chain employs TRBV7-9 and TRBJ2-1; D ambiguous. Between the trimmed V and J ends, which lost 8 bases and 8 bases, there was a span of 10 bases. The germline V gene encodes CDR1 SEHNR and CDR2 FQNEAQ (reference sequence). The CDR3 spans 11 residues.

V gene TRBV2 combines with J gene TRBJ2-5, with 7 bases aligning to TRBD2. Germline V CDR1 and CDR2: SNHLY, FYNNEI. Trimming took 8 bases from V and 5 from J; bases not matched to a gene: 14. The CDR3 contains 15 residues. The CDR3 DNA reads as TGTGCCAGCGGAGATCGACTAGCCCCGGTCGAGACCCAGTACTTC. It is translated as CASGDRLAPVETQYF.

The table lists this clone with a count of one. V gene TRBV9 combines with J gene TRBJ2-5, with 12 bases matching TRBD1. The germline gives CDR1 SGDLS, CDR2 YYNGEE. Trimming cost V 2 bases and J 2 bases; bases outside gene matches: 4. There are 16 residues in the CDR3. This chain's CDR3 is CASSVRGQGAQETQYF. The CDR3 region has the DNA TGTGCCAGCAGCGTGAGGGGACAGGGGGCACAAGAGACCCAGTACTTC.

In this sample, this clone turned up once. CDR3 bases: TGTGCCAGCACCCCTATCAGGACAGTGCCCTACGAGCAGTACTTC. It encodes CASTPIRTVPYEQYF. The rearrangement uses TRBV11-2 and TRBJ2-7, with D maybe TRBD1 (6 bases). CDR1 SGHAT and CDR2 FQNNGV come from the germline V gene. The ends were cut back, 7 bases at V and 2 bases at J, with 18 bases in the middle. The CDR3 has 15 amino acids.

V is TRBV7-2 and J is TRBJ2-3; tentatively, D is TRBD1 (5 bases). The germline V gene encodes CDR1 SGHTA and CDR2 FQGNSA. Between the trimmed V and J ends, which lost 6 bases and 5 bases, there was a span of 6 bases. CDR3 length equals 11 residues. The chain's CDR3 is CASRGEDTQYF. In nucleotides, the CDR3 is TGTGCCAGCAGAGGGGAAGATACGCAGTATTTT.

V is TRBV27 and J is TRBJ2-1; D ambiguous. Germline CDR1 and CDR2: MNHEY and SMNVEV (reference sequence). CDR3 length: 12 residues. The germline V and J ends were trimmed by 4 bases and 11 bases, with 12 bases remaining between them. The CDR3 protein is CASSSPRGKQFF. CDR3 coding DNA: TGTGCCAGCAGTTCCCCTCGCGGCAAGCAGTTCTTC.

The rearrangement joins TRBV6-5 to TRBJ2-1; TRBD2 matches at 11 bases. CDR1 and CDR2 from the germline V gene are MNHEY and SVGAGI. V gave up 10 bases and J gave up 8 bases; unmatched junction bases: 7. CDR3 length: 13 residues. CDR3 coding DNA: TGTGCCACAACTAGCGGGAGACGGGATGAGCAGTTCTTC. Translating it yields CATTSGRRDEQFF.

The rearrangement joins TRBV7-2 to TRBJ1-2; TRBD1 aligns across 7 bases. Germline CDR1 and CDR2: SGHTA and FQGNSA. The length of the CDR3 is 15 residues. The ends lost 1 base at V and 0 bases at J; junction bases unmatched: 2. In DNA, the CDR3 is TGTGCCAGCAGCTTAGAACAGGGGACTAACTATGGCTACACCTTC. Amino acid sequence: CASSLEQGTNYGYTF.

This CDR3 is CSALRKDEQYF. The DNA for the CDR3 is TGCAGTGCTCTGAGGAAGGACGAGCAGTACTTC. The gene calls are TRBV20-1 and TRBJ2-7; D not certain. Germline CDR1 is DFQATT and CDR2 is SNEGSKA (reference sequence). Trimming stripped 5 bases from V and 5 bases from J, with 10 bases between. The CDR3 has 11 residues.

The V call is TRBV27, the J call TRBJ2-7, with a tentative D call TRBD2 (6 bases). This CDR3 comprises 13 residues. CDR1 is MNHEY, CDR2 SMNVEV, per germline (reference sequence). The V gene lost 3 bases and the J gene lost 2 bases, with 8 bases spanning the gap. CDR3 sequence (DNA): TGTGCCAGCAGTTTGGGGGGTACCTACGAGCAGTACTTC. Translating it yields CASSLGGTYEQYF.

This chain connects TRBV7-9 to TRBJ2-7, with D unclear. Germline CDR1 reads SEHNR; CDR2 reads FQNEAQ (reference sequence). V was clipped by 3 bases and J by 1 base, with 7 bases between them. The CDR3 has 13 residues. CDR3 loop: CASSFPLSYEQYF. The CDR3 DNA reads TGTGCCAGCAGCTTTCCCCTATCCTACGAGCAGTACTTC.